The rows below give T cell receptor beta chains drawn from one sample of a study of blood T cell repertoires in COVID-19. Clones were read by immunoSEQ multiplex PCR, and TCRdb kept only the in-frame ones, dropping some. Among some 270,000 clones, roughly 88% were seen once, and the ten largest hold over 3%. Sequencing was done on a sample of PBMCs or T cells enriched from blood (not recorded which). All receptors come from a woman between 40 and 50 years old who had been exposed to COVID-19. Each CDR3 is given with its conserved first and last residue. A D gene is named only where the DNA matches it firmly. Clone size, where shown, is once, few, many, or a class for clones that have expanded.

CASSQREGSGKPFF	TGTGCCAGCAGCCAAAGGGAGGGGTCCGGGAAACCTTTCTTT	TRBV3-1/TRBV3-2	NA	NA	TRBJ1-1	14
CASGSLQETQYF	TGTGCCAGCGGCTCCCTCCAAGAGACCCAGTACTTC	TRBV6-5	NA	NA	TRBJ2-5	12
CASSQDVLEAFF	TGTGCCAGCAGCCAAGACGTCCTTGAAGCTTTCTTT	TRBV14	NA	NA	TRBJ1-1	12
CASSLFLRGGDTDTQYF	TGTGCCAGCAGTTTATTTTTGCGGGGAGGGGACACAGATACGCAGTATTTT	TRBV28	NA	TRBD2	TRBJ2-3	17
CASSVQGAVDEQYF	TGTGCCAGCAGTGTACAGGGGGCGGTGGACGAGCAGTACTTC	TRBV2	NA	TRBD1	TRBJ2-7	14
CASKRSVLNTGELFF	TGTGCCAGCAAGCGTAGCGTATTGAACACCGGGGAGCTGTTTTTT	TRBV6-5	NA	NA	TRBJ2-2	15
CASSLSDTTEAFF	TGTGCCAGCAGTTTGAGTGATACCACTGAAGCTTTCTTT	TRBV12-3/TRBV12-4	NA	NA	TRBJ1-1	13
CAISAVAGVGDIYNEQFF	TGTGCCATCAGTGCCGTAGCGGGAGTGGGGGATATCTACAATGAGCAGTTCTTC	TRBV10-3	NA	TRBD2	TRBJ2-1	18
CASSLRGTGDNTEAFF	TGTGCCAGCAGCTTACGCGGGACAGGGGACAACACTGAAGCTTTCTTT	TRBV7-3	NA	TRBD1	TRBJ1-1	16
CASRVDYGYTF	TGTGCCAGCAGGGTAGACTATGGCTACACCTTC	TRBV28	NA	NA	TRBJ1-2	11
CASSYSSSRGGLFSAYEQYF	TGTGCCAGCAGTTACTCGAGTTCCCGGGGGGGCCTCTTTTCGGCCTACGAGCAGTACTTC	TRBV6-2/TRBV6-3	NA	TRBD2	TRBJ2-7	20
CASSEALRRQGKSPLHF	TGTGCCAGCAGTGAAGCGCTTAGGAGACAGGGGAAATCACCCCTCCACTTT	TRBV2	few	TRBD1	TRBJ1-6	17
CASSLLSGQYTGELFF	TGTGCCAGCAGCCTACTATCCGGACAGTACACCGGGGAGCTGTTTTTT	TRBV3-1/TRBV3-2	NA	NA	TRBJ2-2	16
CASSTTLAGGPNGELFF	TGTGCCAGCAGCACAACGCTAGCGGGAGGGCCTAACGGGGAGCTGTTTTTT	TRBV9	NA	TRBD2	TRBJ2-2	17
CSASRLAGGTTSYNEQFF	TGCAGTGCTAGTAGACTAGCGGGGGGAACCACCTCCTACAATGAGCAGTTCTTC	TRBV20-1	once	TRBD2	TRBJ2-1	18
CASSPGGVSGYTF	TGTGCCAGCAGCCCCGGAGGGGTTTCTGGCTACACCTTC	TRBV7-2	NA	NA	TRBJ1-2	13
CASSTRGSGNTDTQYF	TGTGCCAGCAGCACCCGGGGTAGCGGGAACACAGATACGCAGTATTTT	TRBV5-4	NA	TRBD2	TRBJ2-3	16
CASSPTAGGYGYTF	TGTGCCAGCTCACCAACCGCAGGGGGCTATGGCTACACCTTC	TRBV18	NA	TRBD1	TRBJ1-2	14
CASSQRQGLGYTF	TGTGCCAGCAGCCAAAGACAGGGGCTTGGCTACACCTTC	TRBV12-3/TRBV12-4	NA	TRBD1	TRBJ1-2	13
CASTVGTEHGYTF	TGTGCCAGCACCGTTGGGACAGAACATGGCTACACCTTC	TRBV12-3/TRBV12-4	NA	TRBD1	TRBJ1-2	13
CASSIGAEQFF	TGTGCCAGTAGTATTGGAGCGGAGCAGTTCTTC	TRBV19	NA	NA	TRBJ2-1	11
CASSPLAGGINNEQFF	TGTGCCAGCAGTCCCCTAGCGGGAGGTATTAACAATGAGCAGTTCTTC	TRBV6-6	few	TRBD2	TRBJ2-1	16
CASSREFHFTLSDTGELFF	TGTGCCAGCAGCCGGGAATTTCATTTCACCCTCTCGGACACCGGGGAGCTGTTTTTT	TRBV5-6	NA	NA	TRBJ2-2	19